Reported below is one T cell receptor (beta chain). Deletions cut 4 bases from V and 3 bases from J, with 16 bases between. The CDR3 is 15 amino acids. Germline CDR1 reads SEHNR; CDR2 reads FQNEAQ (reference sequence). CD45RO-negative cells were positively selected for CCR7, leaving out terminally differentiated effector memory CD45RA+ cells. This entry belongs to a study of shared clonotypes between healthy human individuals. Using immunoSEQ multiplex PCR, the repertoire was profiled, and TCRdb retains in-frame clones only, with some absent. The data contain 800,000 to 950,000 clones, about 97% of them singletons.

The sequencing sample was made of naive CD8+ T cells sorted from blood. J is TRBJ2-7 and V is TRBV7-9; tentatively, D is TRBD1 (7 bases). The source of this sequence is a young man in good health. The DNA for the CDR3 is TGTGCCAGCAGCTCCCAGGGGGTAGCGGTCTACGAGCAGTACTTC. Protein sequence: CASSSQGVAVYEQYF.